This is a list of T cell receptor beta chains from one sample in a study of early T cells in non-severe SARS-CoV-2 infection. A single record per CDR3 protein comes from TCRdb applying MiXCR to the 5' RACE reads. Seen here are more than 85,000 distinct CDR3 sequences, around 16% observed once, and the top ten hold about 1.3%. The source material was whole blood. Receptors originate from an adult who was a healthcare worker with PCR-confirmed SARS-CoV-2 infection or an uninfected control (not recorded which). Both conserved end residues are part of each CDR3. The D gene is left open where the match is weak. The size of a clone is reported for some rows only, either as once, few or many, or as a class for expanded clones.

v_call: TRBV28
j_call: TRBJ2-3
d_call: -
clone_size: many
cdr3_nt: TGTGCCAGCACCCAGAGAATAGGGGCCTCCCGTGATACGCAGTATTTT
cdr3_aa: CASTQRIGASRDTQYF

v_call: TRBV2
j_call: TRBJ1-2
d_call: -
clone_size: -
cdr3_nt: TGTGCCAGCACCGAAGGGGGGTATGGCTACACCTTC
cdr3_aa: CASTEGGYGYTF

v_call: TRBV5-1
j_call: TRBJ2-7
d_call: -
clone_size: once
cdr3_nt: TGCGCCAGTGCTAGCGTCAGCTCCTACGAGCAGTACTTC
cdr3_aa: CASASVSSYEQYF

v_call: TRBV4-1
j_call: TRBJ2-3
d_call: TRBD1
clone_size: -
cdr3_nt: TGCGCCAGCAGCCAAGATAGGAGACAGGGGGGAGATACGCAGTATTTT
cdr3_aa: CASSQDRRQGGDTQYF

v_call: TRBV3-1
j_call: TRBJ1-6
d_call: -
clone_size: -
cdr3_nt: TGTGCCAGCAGTTCCTCAGGGTCGCTACCCCTCCACTTT
cdr3_aa: CASSSSGSLPLHF

v_call: TRBV20-1
j_call: TRBJ2-7
d_call: TRBD2
clone_size: few
cdr3_nt: TGCAGTGCCCTCCCGCGAGCGGGGAGCTACGAGCAGTACTTC
cdr3_aa: CSALPRAGSYEQYF

v_call: TRBV13
j_call: TRBJ2-7
d_call: -
clone_size: -
cdr3_nt: TGTGCCAGCAGCTTAAGTTCCGGGGGAGTCTACGAGCAGTACTTC
cdr3_aa: CASSLSSGGVYEQYF

v_call: TRBV7-9
j_call: TRBJ2-2
d_call: -
clone_size: -
cdr3_nt: TGTGCCAGCAGCCCCCTTCACGGGGAGCTGTTTTTT
cdr3_aa: CASSPLHGELFF

v_call: TRBV6-6
j_call: TRBJ1-1
d_call: -
clone_size: once
cdr3_nt: TGTGCCAGCACCCCCGCAGGGCCGACGAATGAAGCTTTCTTT
cdr3_aa: CASTPAGPTNEAFF

v_call: TRBV19
j_call: TRBJ2-6
d_call: -
clone_size: -
cdr3_nt: TGTGCCAGTAATATTGCGCGACAGATCTCTGGGGCCAACGTCCTGATTTTC
cdr3_aa: CASNIARQISGANVLIF

v_call: TRBV3-1
j_call: TRBJ1-6
d_call: -
clone_size: many
cdr3_nt: TGTGCCAGCAGCCAAGTCGCGAGTAATTCACCCCTCCACTTT
cdr3_aa: CASSQVASNSPLHF

v_call: TRBV23-1
j_call: TRBJ2-2
d_call: TRBD1
clone_size: few
cdr3_nt: TGCGCCAGCAGTCGCTGCCCCTGGACAGGCGACCACTCGAACACCGGGGAGCTGTTTTTT
cdr3_aa: CASSRCPWTGDHSNTGELFF

v_call: TRBV6-7
j_call: TRBJ1-1
d_call: TRBD1
clone_size: few
cdr3_nt: TGTGCCAGCAGTTTAGACAGGGGGCAGGCGAGCACTGAAGCTTTCTTT
cdr3_aa: CASSLDRGQASTEAFF

v_call: TRBV5-1
j_call: TRBJ2-2
d_call: -
clone_size: many
cdr3_nt: TGCGCCAGCAGCCCGGGGGCAACCGGGGAGCTGTTTTTT
cdr3_aa: CASSPGATGELFF

v_call: TRBV25-1
j_call: TRBJ2-1
d_call: -
clone_size: -
cdr3_nt: TGTGCCAGCAGTTTGCATGAGCAGTTCTTC
cdr3_aa: CASSLHEQFF

v_call: TRBV7-8
j_call: TRBJ1-6
d_call: -
clone_size: -
cdr3_nt: TGTGCCAGCAGCAGCCTTGGGGCTGAGCTCTACTCACCCCTCCACTTT
cdr3_aa: CASSSLGAELYSPLHF

v_call: TRBV4-3
j_call: TRBJ2-1
d_call: TRBD2
clone_size: -
cdr3_nt: TGCGCCAGCAGCCACCACCGTAGCGGGACCTACAATGAGCAGTTCTTC
cdr3_aa: CASSHHRSGTYNEQFF

v_call: TRBV27
j_call: TRBJ1-4
d_call: -
clone_size: few
cdr3_nt: TGTGCCAGCAGTTTACTTGCGGCGGGGGGACTAGCTCGGTACGAAAAACTGTTTTTT
cdr3_aa: CASSLLAAGGLARYEKLFF

v_call: TRBV29-1
j_call: TRBJ2-3
d_call: -
clone_size: -
cdr3_nt: TGCAGCGTTGCTGGGGCAGCGGGCGGCACAGATACGCAGTATTTT
cdr3_aa: CSVAGAAGGTDTQYF

v_call: TRBV18
j_call: TRBJ1-5
d_call: -
clone_size: few
cdr3_nt: TGTGCCAGCTCACCAACCCGCAATCAGCCCCAGCATTTT
cdr3_aa: CASSPTRNQPQHF

v_call: TRBV28
j_call: TRBJ2-5
d_call: TRBD2
clone_size: -
cdr3_nt: TGTGCCAGCAGTTTAGCGGGAGCTATGGGGGAGACCCAGTACTTC
cdr3_aa: CASSLAGAMGETQYF

v_call: TRBV24-1
j_call: TRBJ2-1
d_call: TRBD2
clone_size: -
cdr3_nt: TGTGCCACCAGTGACACCGGGACTAGCGGGTCCTACAATGAGCAGTTCTTC
cdr3_aa: CATSDTGTSGSYNEQFF

v_call: TRBV6-1
j_call: TRBJ1-1
d_call: -
clone_size: -
cdr3_nt: TGTGCCAGCAGTTCCCTACGGGGGCAGGATCGAAACACTGAAGCTTTCTTT
cdr3_aa: CASSSLRGQDRNTEAFF

v_call: TRBV6-2/TRBV6-3
j_call: TRBJ2-3
d_call: TRBD2
clone_size: few
cdr3_nt: TGTGCCAGCAGCTGGACTAGCGGGGGGGCTCGCACAGATACGCAGTATTTT
cdr3_aa: CASSWTSGGARTDTQYF

v_call: TRBV7-2
j_call: TRBJ2-3
d_call: TRBD2
clone_size: -
cdr3_nt: TGTGCCAGCAGCCCAAGACTAGCGGGAGGGGTAGATACGCAGTATTTT
cdr3_aa: CASSPRLAGGVDTQYF

v_call: TRBV28
j_call: TRBJ2-7
d_call: -
clone_size: -
cdr3_nt: TGTGCCAGCAGTTCGGGCGGGACAGTAAGCTACGAGCAGTACTTC
cdr3_aa: CASSSGGTVSYEQYF

v_call: TRBV7-9
j_call: TRBJ2-1
d_call: TRBD2
clone_size: few
cdr3_nt: TGTGCCAGCAGCGCCAACCTAGCGGGTGATCGCAATGAGCAGTTCTTC
cdr3_aa: CASSANLAGDRNEQFF

v_call: TRBV24-1
j_call: TRBJ2-7
d_call: -
clone_size: -
cdr3_nt: TGTGCCACCAGTGATCCTAACTACGAGCAGTACTTC
cdr3_aa: CATSDPNYEQYF

v_call: TRBV18
j_call: TRBJ2-1
d_call: -
clone_size: -
cdr3_nt: TGTGCCAGCTCACAAGACACCTCCTACAATGAGCAGTTCTTC
cdr3_aa: CASSQDTSYNEQFF

v_call: TRBV6-1
j_call: TRBJ2-1
d_call: -
clone_size: once
cdr3_nt: TGTGCCAGCAGTGTCCCCGTAAGCGGGCTATACAATGAGCAGTTCTTC
cdr3_aa: CASSVPVSGLYNEQFF

v_call: TRBV27
j_call: TRBJ2-4
d_call: -
clone_size: few
cdr3_nt: TGTGCCAGCAGTCCCCATATAGCGGATATAGCCAAAAACATTCAGTACTTC
cdr3_aa: CASSPHIADIAKNIQYF

v_call: TRBV4-3
j_call: TRBJ1-6
d_call: -
clone_size: few
cdr3_nt: TGCGCCAGCAGCCAAGTCACCTCCTATAATTCACCCCTCCACTTT
cdr3_aa: CASSQVTSYNSPLHF

v_call: TRBV3-2
j_call: TRBJ1-1
d_call: -
clone_size: -
cdr3_nt: TGTGCCAGCCGGACAGGGGCCCTGAACACTGAAGCTTTCTTT
cdr3_aa: CASRTGALNTEAFF

v_call: TRBV20-1
j_call: TRBJ2-7
d_call: TRBD1
clone_size: few
cdr3_nt: TGCAGTGCTAGAGGGACAGGGGTGAGCTACGAGCAGTACTTC
cdr3_aa: CSARGTGVSYEQYF

v_call: TRBV13
j_call: TRBJ1-1
d_call: -
clone_size: -
cdr3_nt: TGTGCCAGCAGCGGGGGACTTAGCACTGAAGCTTTCTTT
cdr3_aa: CASSGGLSTEAFF

v_call: TRBV6-5
j_call: TRBJ1-1
d_call: -
clone_size: -
cdr3_nt: TGTGCCAGCAGCGCCGAGACAGCCTTGGCGACTGAAGCTTTCTTT
cdr3_aa: CASSAETALATEAFF

v_call: TRBV5-1
j_call: TRBJ2-3
d_call: TRBD2
clone_size: few
cdr3_nt: TGCGCCAGCAGCAAGAGCCCGGGACTAGCTAGTGATACGCAGTATTTT
cdr3_aa: CASSKSPGLASDTQYF

v_call: TRBV7-9
j_call: TRBJ2-1
d_call: -
clone_size: -
cdr3_nt: TGTGCCAGCACCGATAAGGGGCCCAGCAATGAGCAGTTCTTC
cdr3_aa: CASTDKGPSNEQFF

v_call: TRBV7-2
j_call: TRBJ1-6
d_call: TRBD1
clone_size: few
cdr3_nt: TGTGCCAGCAGCCTCCGACAGGGAGGAAATTCACCCCTCCACTTT
cdr3_aa: CASSLRQGGNSPLHF

v_call: TRBV12-3/TRBV12-4
j_call: TRBJ2-1
d_call: -
clone_size: few
cdr3_nt: TGTGCCAGCAGTTATAGCCTAGCAAACTACAATGAGCAGTTCTTC
cdr3_aa: CASSYSLANYNEQFF

v_call: TRBV7-9
j_call: TRBJ1-2
d_call: -
clone_size: many
cdr3_nt: TGTGCCAGCAGCCCCTCCGACCGTCCAAACTATGGCTACACCTTC
cdr3_aa: CASSPSDRPNYGYTF

v_call: TRBV7-6
j_call: TRBJ2-3
d_call: TRBD1
clone_size: few
cdr3_nt: TGTGCCAGCAGCTCGGCGACAGGGGGGGCGGATACGCAGTATTTT
cdr3_aa: CASSSATGGADTQYF